These 21 T cell receptor beta chains came from one sample sequenced in a study of blood T cell repertoires in COVID-19. Measured with immunoSEQ multiplex PCR; TCRdb has only the in-frame clones, and not every one. The sample records some 130,000 clones, more than 70% being singletons. The source material was peripheral blood. Every receptor here comes from a man in his fifties or sixties with acute or convalescent COVID-19.

V and J are TRBV11-1 and TRBJ1-5; no clear D gene. Germline assignment: CDR1 SGHAT and CDR2 FQDESV (reference sequence). CDR3 length equals 13 residues. V gave up 5 bases and J gave up 5 bases, with 10 bases separating them. CDR3: CASSLGADQPQHF. The CDR3 region has the DNA TGTGCCAGCAGCCTCGGCGCGGATCAGCCCCAGCATTTT.

V usage is TRBV4-2 and J usage is TRBJ2-2, with D possibly TRBD2 on 5 matching bases. Trimming stripped 4 bases from V and 2 bases from J, with 11 bases between. The germline CDR1 and CDR2 sequences are LGHNA and YNFKEQ. The CDR3 is made up of 15 amino acids. In DNA, the CDR3 is TGTGCCAGCAGCCGCGGACGGGGAAACACCGGGGAGCTGTTTTTT. Residues: CASSRGRGNTGELFF.

This clone was observed a single time. This chain connects TRBV18 to TRBJ1-3, with 7 positions matching TRBD1. V was pared by 6 bases and J by 2 bases, with 1 base of the junction left unmatched. CDR1 is KGHSH, CDR2 LQKENI, per germline. The CDR3 is 13 amino acids. CDR3 in DNA: TGTGCCAGCTCCGGGACAGCTGGAAACACCATATATTTT. This sequence encodes CASSGTAGNTIYF.

V gene TRBV3-1 (or the pseudogene TRBV3-2) combines with J gene TRBJ2-5, with D possibly TRBD2 on 5 matching bases. Looked up from germline, CDR1 is LGHDT and CDR2 is YNNKEL (reference sequence). This CDR3 is 13 amino acids long. V gave up 11 bases and J gave up 2 bases, with 15 bases separating them. The CDR3 protein is CAARRGRQETQYF. The CDR3 DNA reads TGTGCCGCTCGTCGGGGTAGGCAAGAGACCCAGTACTTC.

The V call is TRBV7-9, the J call TRBJ1-5; 9 bases align to TRBD1. J was trimmed by 7 bases and V by 5 bases; bases with no gene match: 6. The length of the CDR3 is 14 residues. From germline, CDR1 is SEHNR and CDR2 FQNEAQ (reference sequence). This CDR3 reads CASSQQGAGQPQHF. CDR3 coding DNA: TGTGCCAGCAGCCAACAGGGGGCAGGGCAGCCCCAGCATTTT.

V usage is TRBV6-5 and J usage is TRBJ1-1, with D perhaps TRBD1 (6 bases). CDR3 length equals 11 residues. Trimming removed 8 bases from V and 5 bases from J, with 9 bases in between. Germline CDR1 MNHEY, CDR2 SVGAGI. Here the CDR3 reads CASSRGTEAFF. The CDR3 region has the DNA TGTGCCAGCTCAAGGGGGACTGAAGCTTTCTTT.

This clone has only one observation. The J gene is TRBJ1-6, the V gene TRBV5-8; D unclear. Germline lookup yields CDR1 SGHTS and CDR2 YDEGEE. The CDR3 spans 16 residues. Between the trimmed V and J ends, which lost 0 bases and 7 bases, there was a span of 14 bases. In nucleotides, the CDR3 is TGTGCCAGCAGCTTGGGTGCTATCCGAACCAATTCACCCCTCCACTTT. Amino acids: CASSLGAIRTNSPLHF.

The genes are TRBV5-1 and TRBJ2-5; D may be TRBD2 (5 bases). V gave up 0 bases and J gave up 5 bases, with 14 bases separating them. The CDR3 covers 15 residues. Germline lookup yields CDR1 SGHRS and CDR2 YFSETQ. The chain's CDR3 is CASSLEAAEWETQYF. CDR3 in DNA: TGCGCCAGCAGCTTGGAGGCAGCGGAGTGGGAGACCCAGTACTTC. Full variable domain (remainder filled in from reference TRBV5-1 and TRBJ2-5): KAGVTQTPRYLIKTRGQQVTLSCSPISGHRSVSWYQQTPGQGLQFLFEYFSETQRNKGNFPGRFSGRQFSNSRSEMNVSTLELGDSALYLCASSLEAAEWETQYFGPGTRLLVL.

The chain's CDR3 is CASSAGGAGDEKLFF. CDR3 nucleotides: TGTGCCAGCAGTGCTGGGGGGGCCGGGGATGAAAAACTGTTTTTT. This rearrangement joins TRBV28 to TRBJ1-4; weak D call: TRBD1 (6 bases). Germline CDR1 MDHEN, CDR2 SYDVKM. V lost 5 bases and J lost 6, with 16 bases in between. The length of the CDR3 is 15 residues.

The chain has TRBV6-4 and TRBJ2-1; 9 nucleotides line up with TRBD2. Germline V gene data show CDR1 as MRHNA and CDR2 as SNTAGT. V gave up 5 bases and J gave up 0 bases; unmatched junction bases: 8. The CDR3 contains 17 residues. The CDR3 region is CASSHDSGRSSYNEQFF. The CDR3 coding sequence is TGTGCCAGCAGTCATGATAGCGGGAGAAGCTCCTACAATGAGCAGTTCTTC.

This chain joins TRBV15 and TRBJ2-6, with TRBD1 matching 7 bases. With V trimmed by 4 bases and J by 0 bases, 18 bases remained unmatched. Germline V lookup: CDR1 LNHNV, CDR2 YYDKDF (reference sequence). There are 21 residues in the CDR3. This CDR3 is CATSTPRDSQNRVSGANVLTF. Written as DNA, the CDR3 is TGTGCCACCAGCACACCGAGGGACAGCCAAAATCGAGTCTCTGGGGCCAACGTCCTGACTTTC.

V usage is TRBV6-1 and J usage is TRBJ2-7; D is possibly TRBD1 (5 bases). Germline V lookup: CDR1 MNHNS, CDR2 SASEGT. V dropped 1 base and J dropped 0 bases, with 7 bases sitting between them. CDR3 length: 14 amino acids. The CDR3 loop is CASSEEGPSYEQYF. As DNA, the CDR3 is TGTGCCAGCAGTGAAGAGGGGCCCTCCTACGAGCAGTACTTC.

The J gene is TRBJ2-1, the V gene TRBV2; tentative D call: TRBD2 (5 bases). The germline V gene encodes CDR1 SNHLY and CDR2 FYNNEI. V lost 5 bases and J lost 2, with 10 bases in between. The CDR3 is 14 amino acids. The CDR3 DNA is TGTGCCAGCAGTTATCTCGGGGCCTACAATGAGCAGTTCTTC. It translates to CASSYLGAYNEQFF.

This clone was counted a few times. The chain recombines TRBV11-2 with TRBJ1-2, with D perhaps matching TRBD1 (5 bases). Per germline, CDR1 SGHAT and CDR2 FQNNGV. Deletions cut 0 bases from V and 9 bases from J, with 14 bases between. The CDR3 covers 14 residues. This CDR3 reads CASSLERVGGSYTF. The CDR3 DNA sequence: TGTGCCAGCAGCTTAGAGCGCGTGGGGGGGAGCTACACCTTC.

The chain employs TRBV2 and TRBJ2-1, with 11 bases identical to TRBD1. This CDR3 spans 15 amino acids. The trim removed 8 bases at V and 6 bases at J, leaving 9 bases unmatched. The germline V gene encodes CDR1 SNHLY and CDR2 FYNNEI. Here the CDR3 DNA reads TGTGCCAGCTCACTACGGGACAGGGGGATCAATGAGCAGTTCTTC. Translated: CASSLRDRGINEQFF.

V gene TRBV2 combines with J gene TRBJ1-1, with a possible D match to TRBD1 (6 bases). CDR1 is SNHLY and CDR2 is FYNNEI in the germline V gene. The V and J ends lost 8 bases and 3 bases respectively, with 16 bases between them. This CDR3 region has 14 residues. The CDR3 coding sequence is TGTGCCAGCGGGGGCAGGGACGGGTACACTGAAGCTTTCTTT. It codes for CASGGRDGYTEAFF.

This clone was recorded a few times. The V gene is TRBV6-5, the J gene TRBJ1-6; D is uncertain. Germline V CDR1 and CDR2: MNHEY, SVGAGI. V was pared by 6 bases and J by 7 bases, with 7 bases between. The CDR3 has 12 residues. The CDR3 reads CASRRVNSPLHF. CDR3 sequence (DNA): TGTGCCAGCAGGAGAGTCAATTCACCCCTCCACTTT.

The J gene is TRBJ1-6, the V gene TRBV6-6, with a tentative D call TRBD1 (5 bases). This CDR3 is built from 19 residues. Germline assignment: CDR1 MNHNY and CDR2 SVGAGI (reference sequence). V lost 5 bases and J lost 0, with 20 bases in between. The CDR3 is CASSPHRGGSFSYNSPLHF. The CDR3, as DNA: TGTGCCAGCAGTCCGCACCGGGGGGGTTCCTTCTCCTATAATTCACCCCTCCACTTT.

The chain couples TRBV5-1 to TRBJ1-3; a possible D gene is TRBD1 (6 bases). The ends were cut back, 7 bases at V and 2 bases at J, with 13 bases in the middle. The germline V gene encodes CDR1 SGHRS and CDR2 YFSETQ. The CDR3 runs 14 residues. CDR3 coding DNA: TGCGCCAGCGGCACAGGGTCTCCTGGAAACACCATATATTTT. As protein: CASGTGSPGNTIYF.

The rearrangement uses TRBV30 and TRBJ1-1; 7 nucleotides align to TRBD1. Germline CDR1 and CDR2: GTSNPN and SVGIG (reference sequence). The J segment lost 7 bases and the V segment lost 4 bases, leaving 6 bases of the junction unmatched. The CDR3 has 12 amino acids. The CDR3 sequence is CAWTLRQGEAFF. CDR3 sequence (DNA): TGTGCCTGGACCCTTCGACAGGGTGAAGCTTTCTTT.

This clone was seen only a few times. This chain connects TRBV19 to TRBJ1-4; TRBD1 matches 9 bases. The CDR3 totals 16 residues. The V gene's germline CDR1 is LNHDA and CDR2 SQIVND (reference sequence). V was pared by 7 bases and J by 1 base, with 7 bases of the junction left unmatched. The CDR3, as DNA: TGTGCCAGTACGGGGACAGGGATCAGAACTAATGAAAAACTGTTTTTT. Encoded protein: CASTGTGIRTNEKLFF.